These 7 T cell receptor beta chains originate from one sample sequenced in a study of CD8+ T cells in alopecia areata. Indicated treatment: oral pan-JAK inhibitor, 5-10 mg twice daily. Extraction and reverse transcription of RNA yielded cDNA as the sequencing template. Here immunoSEQ multiplex PCR was the method, and the copy in TCRdb shows in-frame clones only, minus some. The table includes over 150,000 clones, 60% to 70% detected once. This material consisted of CD4+ T cells sorted from blood, taken at week 4, from a patient treated with tofacitinib. The receptors come from a human donor with alopecia areata.

This clone showed up just a few times. V and J are TRBV15 and TRBJ2-5, with unresolved D. The germline V gene has CDR1 LNHNV and CDR2 YYDKDF (reference sequence). Trimming took 3 bases from V and 2 from J, leaving 4 bases between them. The CDR3 has 12 amino acids. The CDR3 nucleotides read TGTGCCACCAGCAGTGCTCAAGAGACCCAGTACTTC. Its translation: CATSSAQETQYF.

V usage is TRBV29-1 and J usage is TRBJ2-2; D is possibly TRBD1 (5 bases). The CDR3 runs to 13 residues. The V and J ends lost 4 bases and 4 bases respectively, with 10 bases between them. Germline V CDR1 and CDR2: SQVTM, ANQGSEA. This chain's CDR3 is CSVGNRSTGELFF. The DNA for the CDR3 is TGCAGCGTTGGGAACAGGTCCACCGGGGAGCTGTTTTTT.

The chain joins TRBV30 to TRBJ2-3; no clear D gene. V was shortened by 2 bases and J by 4 bases, with 7 bases between the two germline ends. The CDR3 covers 12 residues. Germline lookup yields CDR1 GTSNPN and CDR2 SVGIG (reference sequence). CDR3 sequence: CAWSSRPDTQYF. The CDR3 bases are TGTGCCTGGAGTTCCCGCCCAGATACGCAGTATTTT.

The gene calls are TRBV29-1 and TRBJ2-1, with D perhaps matching TRBD2 (6 bases). V lost 3 bases and J lost 9, with 12 bases in between. The germline CDR1 and CDR2 sequences are SQVTM and ANQGSEA. This CDR3 region has 12 residues. The CDR3, as DNA: TGCAGCGTTGAGGAACTAGCTTCTGAGCAGTTCTTC. It specifies CSVEELASEQFF.

The sample holds a few counts of this clone. The DNA for the CDR3 is TGTGCCAGCAGCTTGGACGGGGAATTAGCTAACTATGGCTACACCTTC. This sequence encodes CASSLDGELANYGYTF. J is TRBJ1-2 and V is TRBV7-9; D remains ambiguous. The length of the CDR3 is 16 residues. V was trimmed by 3 bases and J by 0 bases, leaving 14 bases between them. Germline loops: CDR1 SEHNR, CDR2 FQNEAQ (reference sequence). Filled out from reference TRBV7-9 and TRBJ1-2, the complete variable domain reads DTGVSQNPRHKITKRGQNVTFRCDPISEHNRLYWYRQTLGQGPEFLTYFQNEAQLEKSRLLSDRFSAERPKGSFSTLEIQRTEQGDSAMYLCASSLDGELANYGYTFGSGTRLTVV.

The genes are TRBV10-2 and TRBJ2-1; 12 nucleotides agree with TRBD2. This CDR3 is 17 amino acids long. The V gene's germline CDR1 is WSHSY and CDR2 SAAADI. The ends lost 2 bases at V and 4 bases at J; junction bases unmatched: 6. The CDR3 nucleotides are TGCGCCAGCAGTGAGGGGCTAGCGGGGGGGCCTTACAATGAGCAGTTCTTC. This translates into CASSEGLAGGPYNEQFF.

This clone was seen a handful of times. The gene calls are TRBV29-1 and TRBJ2-5, with D tentatively TRBD1 or TRBD2 (5 bases each). This CDR3 is built from 13 residues. Germline values: CDR1 SQVTM, CDR2 ANQGSEA. Trimming took 5 bases from V and 5 from J, leaving 15 bases between them. The CDR3 coding sequence is TGCAGCGTTTACCCCCACAGGAGGGAGACCCAGTACTTC. Translated, it gives CSVYPHRRETQYF.